These 12 T cell receptor beta chains came from one sample sequenced in a study of CD8 T cells in Susac syndrome. The RNA, about 0.45 to 1 ug, was put through reverse transcription using random hexamers. MiXCR, applied by TCRdb to the immunoSEQ multiplex PCR reads, yields one record per CDR3 protein. This table has 50,000 or so distinct CDR3 sequences, 93% appearing once. The sequencing sample was made of CD8+ T cells from PBMCs. The source of these receptors is a human donor with multiple sclerosis.

The chain recombines TRBV5-1 with TRBJ2-7; D may match TRBD1 or TRBD2 (5 bases each). V shed 3 bases and J shed 6 bases, with 25 bases lying between them. The CDR3 consists of 17 residues. In germline, CDR1 is SGHRS, CDR2 YFSETQ. The CDR3 DNA is TGCGCCAGCAGCTCGAGGGGTGTGTCGGACTGGGCCTCCGAGCAGTACTTC. This sequence encodes CASSSRGVSDWASEQYF.

The chain joins TRBV6-5 to TRBJ2-7, with 8 bases identical to TRBD1. The CDR3 totals 16 residues. CDR1 and CDR2 from the germline V gene are MNHEY and SVGAGI. After removal of 0 bases from V and 3 bases from J, the junction contained 7 bases not matched to a gene. The CDR3 coding sequence is TGTGCCAGCAGTTACTCGACAGGGGTGGAGGACTACGAGCAGTACTTC. Translating gives CASSYSTGVEDYEQYF.

This clonotype was counted once. The chain employs TRBV5-1 and TRBJ2-5; no firm D call. Germline V gene sequence: CDR1 SGHRS, CDR2 YFSETQ. There are 14 residues in the CDR3. Trimming pared 3 bases from V and 1 base from J, leaving 10 bases between. The CDR3 bases are TGCGCCAGCAGCTGGTACTCCCTCCAAGAGACCCAGTACTTC. Its translation is CASSWYSLQETQYF.

V gene TRBV29-1 combines with J gene TRBJ1-1, with 7 bases lining up with TRBD1. Per the germline V gene, CDR1 is SQVTM and CDR2 is ANQGSEA. The ends lost 5 bases at V and 0 bases at J; junction bases unmatched: 3. CDR3 length: 13 residues. CDR3 amino acids: CSVYGTVNTEAFF. For the CDR3, the DNA is TGCAGCGTTTACGGGACAGTGAACACTGAAGCTTTCTTT.

A single count supports this clonotype. In nucleotides, the CDR3 is TGTGCCAGTAGTACCGGGGGCGAGCAGTACTTC. It codes for CASSTGGEQYF. This sequence joins TRBV19 and TRBJ2-7; tentatively, D is TRBD2 (6 bases). The CDR3 has 11 amino acids. Per germline, CDR1 LNHDA and CDR2 SQIVND (reference sequence). The V end was cut by 4 bases, the J end by 6 bases, with 7 bases between.

The CDR3 region has the DNA TGTGCCAGTAGTATGCACCAGGGGACTCAGACCCAGTACTTC. Translated: CASSMHQGTQTQYF. V and J are TRBV19 and TRBJ2-5; D possibly uses TRBD1 or TRBD2 (6 bases each). The CDR3 runs to 14 residues. Germline CDR1 is LNHDA and CDR2 is SQIVND (reference sequence). Trimming removed 3 bases from V and 6 bases from J, with 14 bases in between.

This sequence joins TRBV3-1 and TRBJ2-1; 10 bases map to TRBD2. CDR3 size: 14 residues. Germline CDR1 LGHDT, CDR2 YNNKEL (reference sequence). Trimming cost V 2 bases and J 9 bases; bases outside gene matches: 4. CDR3 bases: TGTGCCAGCAGCCAACTGTCTAGCGGGGGTGAGCAGTTCTTC. Its protein is CASSQLSSGGEQFF.

The CDR3 coding sequence is TGTGCCAGCAACACAGGGGCCGGGGAGCTGTTTTTT. As protein: CASNTGAGELFF. The V gene is TRBV7-6, the J gene TRBJ2-2; TRBD1 matches 7 bases. The length of the CDR3 is 12 residues. CDR1 and CDR2 from the germline V gene are SGHVS and FNYEAQ. V gave up 7 bases and J gave up 6 bases; unmatched junction bases: 2.

The J gene is TRBJ2-7, the V gene TRBV11-2; unclear D gene. Germline loops: CDR1 SGHAT, CDR2 FQNNGV. This CDR3 region has 16 residues. Trimming stripped 1 base from V and 6 bases from J, with 19 bases between. The chain's CDR3 is CASSLGDGSVDREQYF. CDR3 coding DNA: TGTGCCAGCAGCTTAGGGGATGGCTCCGTAGATCGCGAGCAGTACTTC.

The V call is TRBV7-3, the J call TRBJ2-4; possible D gene TRBD1, 6 bases. The V gene lost 5 bases and the J gene lost 7 bases, with 15 bases spanning the gap. The length of the CDR3 is 14 residues. Germline CDR1 reads SGHTA; CDR2 reads FQGTGA. DNA for the CDR3: TGTGCCAGCAGCGACCCGGGACACCCGAACATTCAGTACTTC. As protein: CASSDPGHPNIQYF.

The rearrangement links TRBV29-1 to TRBJ1-2, with TRBD1 as a possible D gene (5 bases). CDR1 and CDR2 from the germline V gene are SQVTM and ANQGSEA. V shed 4 bases and J shed 4 bases, with 13 bases lying between them. This CDR3 has 13 residues. CDR3 protein: CSVGEATAYGYTF. Here the CDR3 DNA reads TGCAGCGTTGGGGAAGCGACAGCCTATGGCTACACCTTC.

V usage is TRBV5-1 and J usage is TRBJ2-7; maybe TRBD1 (5 bases). Germline V gene lookup returns CDR1 SGHRS and CDR2 YFSETQ. Trimming left V 5 bases short and J 5 bases short, with 11 bases between. This CDR3 is built from 12 residues. The DNA of the CDR3 is TGCGCCAGCAGTCCTCAGGGTAACGAGCAGTACTTC. Encoded protein: CASSPQGNEQYF.